This entry lists 9 T cell receptor beta chains sequenced from one sample in a study of T cells in Graves' hyperthyroidism and ophthalmopathy (dated by TCRdb to between 2019 and 2020). The method behind the library was multiplex PCR. Sequencing relied on an Illumina HiSeq 2000. The TCR beta CDR3 regions were amplified from RNA transcripts. For the first round of RT-PCR on the TCR CDR3, the HTBI primer set was used together with the Qiagen OneStep RT-PCR kit. TCRdb reworked the public reads: Q25 trimming with fastp, MiXCR clone assembly, productive beta chains retained. Every distinct CDR3 protein forms one entry, paired with its most common genes and DNA. This sample has roughly 420,000 distinct CDR3 sequences in its table, and roughly an eighth of those were observed once. About 5% of the sample is taken by the ten largest. The sequencing sample was made of blood. The receptors come from a woman under 30 with Graves' hyperthyroidism.

The V and J genes are TRBV10-2 and TRBJ2-2; D perhaps matches TRBD2 (7 bases). The CDR3 spans 14 residues. Germline CDR1 is WSHSY and CDR2 is SAAADI. Trimming left V 8 bases short and J 6 bases short, with 16 bases between. CDR3 protein: CASAVGGPAGELFF. In DNA form, the CDR3 reads TGCGCCAGCGCCGTCGGGGGGCCGGCCGGGGAGCTGTTTTTT.

This clonotype was counted many times. This chain uses TRBV20-1 with TRBJ1-2; 8 bases align to TRBD1. Germline assignment: CDR1 DFQATT and CDR2 SNEGSKA (reference sequence). The CDR3 totals 13 residues. V was pared by 6 bases and J by 3 bases, with 6 bases of the junction left unmatched. The CDR3 spells CSARTGQDYGYTF. In DNA form, the CDR3 reads TGCAGTGCCCGGACAGGGCAAGACTATGGCTACACCTTC.

This clonotype was counted many times. CDR3 sequence: CASGPGRTGSMWNEQFF. The DNA for the CDR3 is TGTGCTAGTGGCCCCGGGCGCACAGGCTCTATGTGGAATGAGCAGTTCTTC. V is TRBV12-5 and J is TRBJ2-1; the D gene is possibly TRBD1 (5 bases). CDR1 and CDR2 from the germline V gene are LGHNT and FRNRAP. CDR3 size: 17 residues. Between the trimmed V and J ends, which lost 6 bases and 7 bases, there was a span of 25 bases.

This clonotype was seen a few times. The chain employs TRBV27 and TRBJ2-7, with D maybe TRBD1 (5 bases). With 6 bases removed from V and 2 bases from J, the gap between germline ends came to 14 bases. Per the germline V gene, CDR1 is MNHEY and CDR2 is SMNVEV (reference sequence). The CDR3 has 14 amino acids. CDR3 protein: CASRYSQGTYEQYF. The CDR3 DNA reads as TGTGCCAGCAGATACTCCCAGGGAACCTACGAGCAGTACTTC.

This clonotype was seen many times. V and J are TRBV12-3 or TRBV12-4 and TRBJ2-1; 12 positions agree with TRBD2. The CDR3 has 14 residues. The J segment lost 4 bases and the V segment lost 7 bases, leaving 2 bases of the junction unmatched. CDR3 amino acids: CASIGTSGYNEQFF. Written as DNA, the CDR3 is TGTGCCAGCATCGGGACTAGCGGGTACAATGAGCAGTTCTTC.

This clonotype was counted at least ten times. V is TRBV6-1 and J is TRBJ2-5; D gene ambiguous. Deletions cut 2 bases from V and 5 bases from J, with 15 bases between. CDR3 length: 15 amino acids. Germline V gives CDR1 MNHNS, CDR2 SASEGT. The CDR3, as DNA: TGTGCCAGCAGTGAACGGTTGGGCCCCGGGGAGACCCAGTACTTC. Amino acid sequence: CASSERLGPGETQYF.

In its sample, this clonotype was seen many times. The chain couples TRBV12-3 or TRBV12-4 to TRBJ2-1, with D uncertain. The CDR3 extends over 14 amino acids. V was shortened by 4 bases and J by 9 bases, with 16 bases between the two germline ends. CDR3 in DNA: TGTGCCAGCAGTTATGTAAACAGAACCCTTGAGCAGTTCTTC. Translating gives CASSYVNRTLEQFF.

This clonotype was observed at least ten times. The gene calls are TRBV28 and TRBJ1-6; D is unclear. Germline values: CDR1 MDHEN, CDR2 SYDVKM. Trimming pared 3 bases from V and 7 bases from J, leaving 10 bases between. The CDR3 covers 14 residues. In DNA form, the CDR3 reads TGTGCCAGCAGTTTCACACAGCTGAATTCACCCCTCCACTTT. Translating it yields CASSFTQLNSPLHF.

This clonotype was detected ten times or more. The chain carries TRBV2 and TRBJ2-7, with D tentatively TRBD1 or TRBD2 (5 bases each). The CDR3 sequence is 13 residues long. From germline, CDR1 is SNHLY and CDR2 FYNNEI. Trimming left V 4 bases short and J 5 bases short, with 12 bases between. The DNA of the CDR3 is TGTGCCAGCAGTGGAGAGCGAGGGGACGAGCAGTACTTC. As protein: CASSGERGDEQYF.